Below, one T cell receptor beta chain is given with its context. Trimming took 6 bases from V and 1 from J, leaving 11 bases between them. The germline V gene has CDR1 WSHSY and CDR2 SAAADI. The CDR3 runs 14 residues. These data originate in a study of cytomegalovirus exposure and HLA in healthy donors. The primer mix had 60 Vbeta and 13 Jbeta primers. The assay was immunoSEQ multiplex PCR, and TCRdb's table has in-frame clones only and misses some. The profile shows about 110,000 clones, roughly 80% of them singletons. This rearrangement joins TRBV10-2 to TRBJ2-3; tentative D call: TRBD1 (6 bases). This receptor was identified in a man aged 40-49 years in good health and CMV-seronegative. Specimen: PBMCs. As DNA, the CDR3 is TGCGCCAGCAGACCAAAGGGGGGCACAGATACGCAGTATTTT. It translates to CASRPKGGTDTQYF.